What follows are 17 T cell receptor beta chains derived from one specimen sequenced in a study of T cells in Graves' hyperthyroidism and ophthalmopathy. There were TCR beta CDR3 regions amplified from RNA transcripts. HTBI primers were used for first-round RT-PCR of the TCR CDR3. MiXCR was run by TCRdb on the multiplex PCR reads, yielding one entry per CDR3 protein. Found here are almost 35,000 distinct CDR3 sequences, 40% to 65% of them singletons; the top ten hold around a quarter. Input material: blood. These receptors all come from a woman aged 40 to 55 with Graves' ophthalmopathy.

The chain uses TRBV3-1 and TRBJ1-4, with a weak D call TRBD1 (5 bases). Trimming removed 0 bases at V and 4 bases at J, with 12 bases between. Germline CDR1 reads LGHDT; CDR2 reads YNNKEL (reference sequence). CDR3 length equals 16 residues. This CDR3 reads CASSQDTGLDNEKLFF. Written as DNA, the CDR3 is TGTGCCAGCAGCCAAGACACGGGACTGGATAATGAAAAACTGTTTTTT. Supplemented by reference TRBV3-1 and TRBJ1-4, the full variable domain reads DTAVSQTPKYLVTQMGNDKSIKCEQNLGHDTMYWYKQDSKKFLKIMFSYNNKELIINETVPNRFSPKSPDKAHLNLHINSLELGDSAVYFCASSQDTGLDNEKLFFGSGTQLSVL.

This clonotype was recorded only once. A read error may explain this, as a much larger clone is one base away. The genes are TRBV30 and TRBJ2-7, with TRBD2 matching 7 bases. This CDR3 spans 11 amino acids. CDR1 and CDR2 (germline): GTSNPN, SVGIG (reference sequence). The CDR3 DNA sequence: TGTGCCGGGAGCGGGAACTACGAGCAGTGCTTC. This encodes CAGSGNYEQCF. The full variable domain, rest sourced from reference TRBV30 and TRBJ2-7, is SQTIHQWPATLVQPVGSPLSLECTVEGTSNPNLYWYRQAAGRGLQLLFYSVGIGQISSEVPQNLSASRPQDRQFILSSKKLLLSDSGFYLCAGSGNYEQCFGPGTRLTVT.

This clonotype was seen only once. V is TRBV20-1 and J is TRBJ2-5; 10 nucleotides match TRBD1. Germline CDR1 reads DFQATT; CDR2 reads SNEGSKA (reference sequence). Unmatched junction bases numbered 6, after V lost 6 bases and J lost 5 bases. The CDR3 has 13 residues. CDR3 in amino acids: CSAWDRGGETQYF. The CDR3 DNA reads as TGCAGTGCCTGGGACAGGGGTGGCGAGACCCAGTACTTC.

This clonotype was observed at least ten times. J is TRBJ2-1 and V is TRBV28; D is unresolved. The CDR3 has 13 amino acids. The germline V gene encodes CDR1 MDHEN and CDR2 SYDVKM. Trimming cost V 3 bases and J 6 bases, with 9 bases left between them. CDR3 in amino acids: CASSFRNFNEQFF. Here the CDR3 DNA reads TGTGCCAGCAGTTTCAGGAACTTCAATGAGCAGTTCTTC.

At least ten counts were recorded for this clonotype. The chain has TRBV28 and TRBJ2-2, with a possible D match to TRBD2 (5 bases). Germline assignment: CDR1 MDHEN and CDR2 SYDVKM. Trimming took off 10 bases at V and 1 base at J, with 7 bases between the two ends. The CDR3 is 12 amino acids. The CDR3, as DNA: TGTGCCACTCGGGAGAACACCGGGGAGCTGTTTTTT. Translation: CATRENTGELFF.

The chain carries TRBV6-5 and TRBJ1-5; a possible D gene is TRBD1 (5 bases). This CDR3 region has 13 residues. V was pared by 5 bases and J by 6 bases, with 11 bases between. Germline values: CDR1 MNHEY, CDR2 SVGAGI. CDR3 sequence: CASSRDRAQPQHF. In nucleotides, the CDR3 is TGTGCCAGCAGTAGGGACCGGGCTCAGCCCCAGCATTTT.

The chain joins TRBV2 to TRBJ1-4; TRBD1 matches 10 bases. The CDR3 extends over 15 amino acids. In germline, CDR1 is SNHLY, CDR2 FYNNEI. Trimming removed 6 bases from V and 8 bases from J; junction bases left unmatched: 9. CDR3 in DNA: TGTGCCAGCAGGGAGGGACAGGGGATTCGGGAAAAACTGTTTTTT. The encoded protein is CASREGQGIREKLFF.

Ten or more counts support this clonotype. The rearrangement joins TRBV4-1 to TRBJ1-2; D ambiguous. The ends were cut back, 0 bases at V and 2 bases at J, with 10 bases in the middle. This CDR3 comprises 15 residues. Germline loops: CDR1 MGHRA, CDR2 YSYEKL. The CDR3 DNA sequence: TGCGCCAGCAGCCAAGAATGGAGCAGGAACTATGGCTACACCTTC. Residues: CASSQEWSRNYGYTF.

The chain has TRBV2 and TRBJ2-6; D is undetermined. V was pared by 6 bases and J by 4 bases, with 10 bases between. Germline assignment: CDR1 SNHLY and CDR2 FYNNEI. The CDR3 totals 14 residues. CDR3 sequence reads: CASSIEQGANVLTF. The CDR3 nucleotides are TGTGCCAGCAGCATAGAACAGGGGGCCAACGTCCTGACTTTC.

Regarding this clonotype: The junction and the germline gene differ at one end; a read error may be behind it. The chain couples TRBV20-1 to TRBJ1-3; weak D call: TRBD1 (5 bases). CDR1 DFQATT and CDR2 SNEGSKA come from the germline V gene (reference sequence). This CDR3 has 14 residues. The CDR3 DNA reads TGCAGTGCGCGCTCGGGGGGTCCCGGAAACACCATGCATTTT. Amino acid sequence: CSARSGGPGNTMHF.

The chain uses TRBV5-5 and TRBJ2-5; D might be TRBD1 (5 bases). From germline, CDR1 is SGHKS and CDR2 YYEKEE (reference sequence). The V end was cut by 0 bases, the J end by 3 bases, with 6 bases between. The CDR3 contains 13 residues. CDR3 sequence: CASSLGREETQYF. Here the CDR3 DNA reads TGTGCCAGCAGCTTGGGCAGGGAAGAGACCCAGTACTTC.

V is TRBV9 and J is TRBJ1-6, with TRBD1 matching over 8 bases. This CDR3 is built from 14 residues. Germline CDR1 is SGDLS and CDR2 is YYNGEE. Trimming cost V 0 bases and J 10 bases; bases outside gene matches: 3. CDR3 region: CASSVGTGNSPLHF. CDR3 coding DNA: TGTGCCAGCAGCGTAGGGACAGGGAACTCACCCCTCCACTTT.

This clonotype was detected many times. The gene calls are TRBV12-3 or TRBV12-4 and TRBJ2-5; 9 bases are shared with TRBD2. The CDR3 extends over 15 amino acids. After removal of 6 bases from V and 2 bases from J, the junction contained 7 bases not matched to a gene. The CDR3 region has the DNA TGTGCCAGCAGGAGGACAGCGGGGGGTCAAGAGACCCAGTACTTC. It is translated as CASRRTAGGQETQYF.

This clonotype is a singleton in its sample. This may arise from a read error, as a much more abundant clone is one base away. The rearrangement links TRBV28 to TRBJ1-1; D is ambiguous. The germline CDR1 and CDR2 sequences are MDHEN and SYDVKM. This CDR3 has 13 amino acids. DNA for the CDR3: TGTGCCAGCAGAGACGACAAGAACACTGGAGCTTTCTTT. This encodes CASRDDKNTGAFF.

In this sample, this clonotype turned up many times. The CDR3 reads CSEIPGPREAFF. CDR3 coding DNA: TGCAGTGAGATCCCGGGACCCCGTGAAGCTTTCTTT. This sequence joins TRBV20-1 and TRBJ1-1; tentative D call: TRBD1 (5 bases). The CDR3 consists of 12 residues. V gave up 7 bases and J gave up 7 bases, with 16 bases separating them. Germline V CDR1 and CDR2: DFQATT, SNEGSKA (reference sequence).

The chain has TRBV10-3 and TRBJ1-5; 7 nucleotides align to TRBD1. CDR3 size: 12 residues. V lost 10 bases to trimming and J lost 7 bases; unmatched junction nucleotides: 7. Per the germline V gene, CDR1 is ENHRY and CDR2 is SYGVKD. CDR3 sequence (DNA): TGTGCCACTTCAACAGGGGCACAGCCCCAGCATTTT. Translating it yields CATSTGAQPQHF.

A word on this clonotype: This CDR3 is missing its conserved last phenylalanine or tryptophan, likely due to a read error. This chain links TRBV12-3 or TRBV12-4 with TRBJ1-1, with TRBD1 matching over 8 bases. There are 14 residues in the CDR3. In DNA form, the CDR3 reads TGTGCCAGCAGTACCAGACAGGGGAACACGGAAGCTTTCCTT. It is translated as CASSTRQGNTEAFL.